A single sample is the source of the 32 T cell receptor beta chains below, sequenced in a study of T cells in Graves' hyperthyroidism and ophthalmopathy. Template material for amplifying TCR beta CDR3 regions consisted of RNA transcripts. Researchers ran a first-round RT-PCR on the TCR CDR3 using the HTBI primer set. A single record per CDR3 protein comes from TCRdb applying MiXCR to the multiplex PCR reads. The profile shows hundreds of thousands of distinct CDR3 sequences, approximately 25% of them singletons. Sequenced input: blood. The receptors stem from a woman under 40 with Graves' ophthalmopathy.

The sample holds many counts of this clonotype. This chain connects TRBV20-1 to TRBJ2-5; D might be TRBD2 (6 bases). Germline CDR1 is DFQATT and CDR2 is SNEGSKA (reference sequence). V was cut by 3 bases and J by 5 bases, with 10 bases left in between. This CDR3 region has 12 residues. The CDR3 loop reads CSARSGAETQYF. Here the CDR3 DNA reads TGCAGTGCTAGGTCGGGAGCGGAGACCCAGTACTTC.

Comments on this clonotype: The CDR3 does not close with the conserved phenylalanine or tryptophan, likely indicating a read error. This chain uses TRBV20-1 with TRBJ1-1; unclear D gene. The CDR3 runs to 10 residues. Germline CDR1 is DFQATT and CDR2 is SNEGSKA (reference sequence). Trimming took 2 bases from V and 5 from J, leaving 3 bases between them. This CDR3 is CSARWTEAFS. DNA of the CDR3: TGCAGTGCTAGATGGACTGAAGCTTTCTCT.

This clonotype was detected many times. V and J are TRBV24-1 and TRBJ2-2; possibly TRBD2 for D (7 bases). This CDR3 is built from 18 residues. The germline V and J ends were trimmed by 2 bases and 3 bases, with 18 bases remaining between them. Germline CDR1 and CDR2: KGHDR and SFDVKD. DNA of the CDR3: TGTGCCACCAGTGATTCCCTAGGGGGGGGGCCGTACACCGGGGAGCTGTTTTTT. Protein: CATSDSLGGGPYTGELFF.

This clonotype occurred many times. J is TRBJ2-5 and V is TRBV19, with D unclear. With 6 bases removed from V and 5 bases from J, the gap between germline ends came to 13 bases. The CDR3 has 13 residues. Looked up from germline, CDR1 is LNHDA and CDR2 is SQIVND (reference sequence). The DNA for the CDR3 is TGTGCCAGTAGGGGCCCTGACCGGGAGACCCAGTACTTC. This gives the protein CASRGPDRETQYF.

A note on this clonotype: This may come from a read error, since a much larger clone is one base off. This chain joins TRBV12-3 or TRBV12-4 and TRBJ2-7; D remains unclear. The CDR3 length is 12 residues. Trimming removed 6 bases from V and 3 bases from J, with 9 bases in between. The CDR3 here is CASRIDIYEQYF. The CDR3 DNA follows: TGTGCCAGCAGAATTGACATCTACGAGCAGTACTTC.

This clonotype was detected many times. The chain uses TRBV10-3 and TRBJ2-7; 8 bases line up with TRBD2. J gave up 2 bases and V 4 bases, and 4 bases lay outside the gene matches. CDR3 size: 14 residues. Germline CDR1 reads ENHRY; CDR2 reads SYGVKD. Here the CDR3 reads CAISAGGLPYEQYF. DNA for the CDR3: TGTGCCATCAGTGCGGGGGGGCTCCCCTACGAGCAGTACTTC.

The genes are TRBV7-9 and TRBJ2-5; D perhaps matches TRBD2 (6 bases). Per the germline V gene, CDR1 is SEHNR and CDR2 is FQNEAQ (reference sequence). V shed 5 bases and J shed 1 base, with 11 bases lying between them. The CDR3 covers 14 residues. The CDR3 region is CASSIRRGQETQYF. CDR3 nucleotide sequence: TGTGCCAGCAGCATACGGCGGGGCCAAGAGACCCAGTACTTC.

The genes are TRBV20-1 and TRBJ1-5; D gene unclear. V lost 3 bases, J lost 3 bases, and 12 bases lay in between. Germline CDR1 reads DFQATT; CDR2 reads SNEGSKA (reference sequence). The length of the CDR3 is 14 residues. CDR3 sequence reads: CSASWEGANQPQHF. The CDR3 bases are TGCAGTGCTAGCTGGGAGGGCGCCAATCAGCCCCAGCATTTT.

The DNA of the CDR3 is TGTGCCAGCAGCAAAGTGGAGAAGCAGTACTTC. It yields the protein CASSKVEKQYF. The genes are TRBV7-2 and TRBJ2-7; D ambiguous. Germline V lookup: CDR1 SGHTA, CDR2 FQGNSA. V was cut by 5 bases and J by 8 bases, with 10 bases left in between. This CDR3 contains 11 residues. Supplemented by reference TRBV7-2 and TRBJ2-7, the full variable domain reads GAGVSQSPSNKVTEKGKDVELRCDPISGHTALYWYRQSLGQGLEFLIYFQGNSAPDKSGLPSDRFSAERTGGSVSTLTIQRTQQEDSAVYLCASSKVEKQYFGPGTRLTVT.

This clonotype was seen more than once but under ten times. The rearrangement joins TRBV6-2 or TRBV6-3 to TRBJ2-7; TRBD1 matches 10 bases. The ends lost 6 bases at V and 4 bases at J; junction bases unmatched: 9. Germline CDR1 MNHEY, CDR2 SVGEGT. This CDR3 has 15 amino acids. CDR3 nucleotides: TGTGCCAGCAGGCAGGGGACAGGGGTGTTTTACGAGCAGTACTTC. Protein sequence: CASRQGTGVFYEQYF.

The genes are TRBV5-1 and TRBJ2-7; no clear D gene. V was shortened by 1 base and J by 3 bases, with 8 bases between the two germline ends. This CDR3 spans 13 amino acids. Germline V gene data show CDR1 as SGHRS and CDR2 as YFSETQ. The CDR3 nucleotides read TGCGCCAGCAGCTTGAGCCCTCGCTACGAGCAGTACTTC. Its translation: CASSLSPRYEQYF.

This clonotype was seen ten or more times. V and J are TRBV4-1 and TRBJ2-7, with TRBD1 as a possible D gene (6 bases). The germline V and J ends were trimmed by 1 base and 3 bases, with 10 bases remaining between them. Germline lookup yields CDR1 MGHRA and CDR2 YSYEKL. The CDR3 has 14 amino acids. CDR3 sequence reads: CASSQGPGDYEQYF. Written as DNA, the CDR3 is TGCGCCAGCAGCCAAGGGCCAGGGGACTACGAGCAGTACTTC.

At least ten counts were recorded for this clonotype. The V and J genes are TRBV7-6 and TRBJ2-7, with 10 bases identical to TRBD1. V was clipped by 5 bases and J by 5 bases; unmatched bases: 6. The CDR3 runs to 14 residues. Germline CDR1 reads SGHVS; CDR2 reads FNYEAQ. DNA for the CDR3: TGTGCCAGCAGCGACCGGGACAGGGGCGACGAGCAGTACTTC. It encodes CASSDRDRGDEQYF.

The rearrangement uses TRBV7-2 and TRBJ1-1; TRBD1 aligns across 9 bases. The germline CDR1 and CDR2 sequences are SGHTA and FQGNSA. The ends lost 3 bases at V and 7 bases at J; junction bases unmatched: 9. This CDR3 contains 15 residues. CDR3 loop: CASSFQTGGLGEAFF. The CDR3 DNA sequence: TGTGCCAGCAGCTTTCAGACAGGGGGTTTGGGTGAAGCTTTCTTT.

Ten or more counts support this clonotype. V gene TRBV30 combines with J gene TRBJ2-2; D gene ambiguous. The germline CDR1 and CDR2 sequences are GTSNPN and SVGIG (reference sequence). This CDR3 contains 13 residues. V was trimmed by 3 bases and J by 4 bases, leaving 9 bases between them. The chain's CDR3 is CAWSIDSTGELFF. CDR3 in DNA: TGTGCCTGGAGCATCGATAGCACCGGGGAGCTGTTTTTT.

In this sample, this clonotype turned up many times. The genes are TRBV4-2 and TRBJ2-5; no clear D. The germline gives CDR1 LGHNA, CDR2 YNFKEQ. The CDR3 runs 15 residues. Trimming took off 4 bases at V and 2 bases at J, with 14 bases between the two ends. CDR3 sequence: CASSLGEDSQETQYF. The CDR3 bases are TGTGCCAGCAGCCTAGGCGAAGATTCACAAGAGACCCAGTACTTC.

This clonotype was observed at least ten times. The chain joins TRBV12-3 or TRBV12-4 to TRBJ1-1, with TRBD1 identical over 7 bases. V was pared by 6 bases and J by 1 base, with 8 bases of the junction left unmatched. This CDR3 comprises 15 residues. The CDR3 nucleotides read TGTGCCAGCAGCCCGACAGGGCAGGAGAACACTGAAGCTTTCTTT. It is translated as CASSPTGQENTEAFF.

The chain is built from TRBV6-1 and TRBJ2-7, with D perhaps TRBD1 (5 bases). The germline V gene encodes CDR1 MNHNS and CDR2 SASEGT. The CDR3 is 15 residues long. The V gene lost 5 bases and the J gene lost 0 bases, with 14 bases spanning the gap. The CDR3 DNA is TGTGCCAGCAGTCTGGGGCAGGATAACTCCTACGAGCAGTACTTC. Translating it yields CASSLGQDNSYEQYF.

This clonotype came up a few times. The chain joins TRBV27 to TRBJ1-1; TRBD1 might be the D (5 bases). Trimming shortened V by 3 bases and J by 1 base, and 15 bases separated the two germline ends. The CDR3 has 16 residues. Germline V CDR1 and CDR2: MNHEY, SMNVEV (reference sequence). This CDR3 reads CASSFKGPGGNTEAFF. The CDR3 nucleotides read TGTGCCAGCAGTTTTAAGGGCCCCGGGGGGAACACTGAAGCTTTCTTT.

Many counts were recorded for this clonotype. The chain recombines TRBV6-2 or TRBV6-3 with TRBJ2-2; D ambiguous. The germline V gene encodes CDR1 MNHEY and CDR2 SVGEGT. V lost 2 bases, J lost 7 bases, and 8 bases lay in between. This CDR3 is 13 amino acids long. This CDR3 reads CASSYRRGGELFF. The CDR3 nucleotides are TGTGCCAGCAGTTACCGCCGTGGCGGGGAGCTGTTTTTT.

This clonotype was seen many times. DNA of the CDR3: TGCAGTGCAAACCTTGGCGGGGGTCCATATAGCAATCAGCCCCAGCATTTT. Protein: CSANLGGGPYSNQPQHF. The chain is built from TRBV20-1 and TRBJ1-5; TRBD1 is a possible D gene (5 bases). Germline CDR1 reads DFQATT; CDR2 reads SNEGSKA (reference sequence). V dropped 6 bases and J dropped 0 bases, with 21 bases sitting between them. This CDR3 has 17 residues.

The rearrangement joins TRBV6-1 to TRBJ1-1; D is uncertain. Trimming removed 8 bases at V and 2 bases at J, with 9 bases between. The CDR3 has 12 amino acids. CDR1 and CDR2 from the germline V gene are MNHNS and SASEGT. This CDR3 is CASLRSNTEAFF. The CDR3, as DNA: TGTGCCAGCCTGCGGAGTAACACTGAAGCTTTCTTT.

In this sample, this clonotype turned up many times. The rearrangement joins TRBV7-2 to TRBJ2-2; 7 positions match TRBD1. CDR1 is SGHTA and CDR2 is FQGNSA in the germline V gene. The CDR3 has 15 residues. Germline trimming cut 7 bases from V and 6 bases from J; bases unmatched to any gene: 11. The CDR3 loop is CASIIGTGAPGELFF. In DNA form, the CDR3 reads TGTGCCAGCATCATCGGTACAGGGGCCCCCGGGGAGCTGTTTTTT.

Ten or more counts support this clonotype. The chain recombines TRBV4-2 with TRBJ2-7; 8 nucleotides agree with TRBD2. The length of the CDR3 is 15 residues. V gave up 0 bases and J gave up 3 bases; unmatched junction bases: 4. Germline loops: CDR1 LGHNA, CDR2 YNFKEQ. The CDR3 region is CASSQDAGGYYEQYF. The CDR3 DNA reads TGTGCCAGCAGCCAAGATGCGGGGGGCTACTACGAGCAGTACTTC.

The rearrangement joins TRBV6-1 to TRBJ1-5; D is possibly TRBD1 (6 bases). Germline CDR1 MNHNS, CDR2 SASEGT. V gave up 8 bases and J gave up 6 bases, with 14 bases separating them. The CDR3 has 13 amino acids. The CDR3 bases are TGTGCCAGCCGGACAGCTCGAGGTCAGCCCCAGCATTTT. It specifies CASRTARGQPQHF.

This clonotype was seen ten or more times. The V call is TRBV9, the J call TRBJ2-5, with TRBD1 as a possible D gene (5 bases). This CDR3 spans 14 amino acids. V lost 0 bases and J 3 bases, leaving 9 bases between the germline ends. Per germline, CDR1 SGDLS and CDR2 YYNGEE. In nucleotides, the CDR3 is TGTGCCAGCAGCGTAGGTGGACACAAAGAGACCCAGTACTTC. It codes for CASSVGGHKETQYF.

This clonotype occurred many times. The chain combines TRBV28 with TRBJ1-5, with TRBD1 matching over 9 bases. Germline V gene sequence: CDR1 MDHEN, CDR2 SYDVKM. This CDR3 region has 15 residues. V lost 5 bases and J lost 5; bases outside the gene matches: 7. As DNA, the CDR3 is TGTGCCAGCAGTGCGCCGGGACAGGGTTATCAGCCCCAGCATTTT. Its translation: CASSAPGQGYQPQHF.

This clonotype was detected once. The chain joins TRBV28 to TRBJ2-7; D not resolved. Germline V lookup: CDR1 MDHEN, CDR2 SYDVKM. CDR3 length equals 10 residues. V gave up 8 bases and J gave up 5 bases, with 7 bases separating them. This chain's CDR3 is CASRRNEQYF. Here the CDR3 DNA reads TGTGCCAGCCGTCGGAACGAGCAGTACTTC.

V usage is TRBV7-9 and J usage is TRBJ2-2; D tentatively reads TRBD1 or TRBD2 (5 bases each). Germline V gene sequence: CDR1 SEHNR, CDR2 FQNEAQ (reference sequence). This CDR3 has 14 residues. The CDR3 region is CGGTATQNTGELFF. Written as DNA, the CDR3 is TGTGGGGGGACCGCAACACAAAACACCGGGGAGCTGTTTTTT.

Worth noting for this clonotype: A much larger clone differs from this one at a single base, so this may be a read error. The rearrangement joins TRBV7-2 to TRBJ1-2; D uncertain. This CDR3 is 15 amino acids long. Germline V gene lookup returns CDR1 SGHTA and CDR2 FQGNSA. The chain's CDR3 is CASSFFERAEYGYSF. The CDR3, as DNA: TGTGCCAGCAGCTTCTTTGAGAGGGCTGAGTATGGCTACAGCTTC.

The CDR3 protein is CAISESQGNGYTF. The CDR3 bases are TGTGCCATCAGTGAGTCCCAGGGGAATGGCTACACCTTC. This sequence joins TRBV10-3 and TRBJ1-2; perhaps TRBD1 as D (6 bases). CDR3 length equals 13 residues. Trimming took off 0 bases at V and 6 bases at J, with 8 bases between the two ends. Germline V gives CDR1 ENHRY, CDR2 SYGVKD.

The V call is TRBV2, the J call TRBJ1-1; no reliable D call. V was cut by 2 bases and J by 6 bases, with 16 bases left in between. CDR1 SNHLY and CDR2 FYNNEI come from the germline V gene. The CDR3 length is 15 residues. CDR3 DNA: TGTGCCAGCAGTGAAAGCCGTACTAGTTACGCTGAAGCTTTCTTT. Translation: CASSESRTSYAEAFF.